These T cell receptor beta chains were read from a single sample in a study of tumor-infiltrating lymphocytes in primary liver carcinoma. TCRdb fed the multiplex PCR reads into MiXCR, producing one record per CDR3 protein. The sample shows 330,000 or so distinct CDR3 sequences, about 65% of them seen only once. The sequenced sample was peripheral blood. All receptors derive from a man aged 40-50 years with primary liver carcinoma and hepatitis B virus infection. Both conserved end residues are part of each CDR3. Fields, in order: clone size, J gene, V gene, D gene, CDR3 DNA, CDR3 protein. The D gene is left open where the match is weak. Rows may omit the clone size; those that give it use once, few, many or a size class.

size: NA
J: TRBJ2-1
V: TRBV5-6
D: NA
DNA: TGTGCCAGCAGCGAAATCAATGAGCAGTTCTTC
CDR3: CASSEINEQFF

size: NA
J: TRBJ2-5
V: TRBV11-2
D: NA
DNA: TGTGCCAGCAGCTTAGGCACATCAGAGACCCAGTACTTC
CDR3: CASSLGTSETQYF

size: NA
J: TRBJ2-2
V: TRBV28
D: TRBD2
DNA: TGTGCCAGCAGTTCCCCTAGACTAGCGGGGAAGAACACCGGGGAGCTGTTTTTT
CDR3: CASSSPRLAGKNTGELFF

size: few
J: TRBJ2-3
V: TRBV30
D: NA
DNA: TGTGCCTGGACCACACAGGATACGCAGTATTTT
CDR3: CAWTTQDTQYF

size: NA
J: TRBJ2-6
V: TRBV12-3/TRBV12-4
D: NA
DNA: TGTGCCAGCAGCCGACCTGGACAACACTCTGGGGTCAACGTCCTGACTTTC
CDR3: CASSRPGQHSGVNVLTF

size: many
J: TRBJ1-6
V: TRBV4-2
D: NA
DNA: TGTGCCAGCAGCCAAGTGAGGGAGTCACCCCTCCACTTT
CDR3: CASSQVRESPLHF

size: many
J: TRBJ1-1
V: TRBV14
D: NA
DNA: TGTGCCAGCAGCCAAGACCCTAGAGGGGAGTACACTGAAGCTTTCTTT
CDR3: CASSQDPRGEYTEAFF

size: NA
J: TRBJ2-3
V: TRBV11-2
D: NA
DNA: TGTGCCAGCAGCATAGGGATGCAGGGTACACAGTATTTT
CDR3: CASSIGMQGTQYF

size: NA
J: TRBJ2-7
V: TRBV11-3
D: NA
DNA: TGTGCCAGTAGTTACGGACATCTCAACGAGCAGTACTTC
CDR3: CASSYGHLNEQYF

size: many
J: TRBJ2-3
V: TRBV4-1
D: TRBD1
DNA: TGCGCCAGCAGCCAAAGGGGGCGCACAGATACGCAGTATTTT
CDR3: CASSQRGRTDTQYF

size: few
J: TRBJ2-6
V: TRBV6-5
D: TRBD1
DNA: TGTGCCAGCAGTTACGCCTCCCGGGACAGGGTAACCACTGGGGCCAACGTCCTGACTTTC
CDR3: CASSYASRDRVTTGANVLTF

size: once
J: TRBJ1-1
V: TRBV6-2/TRBV6-3
D: NA
DNA: TGTGTCAGCAGTTACTTTCCTCGAGGTGACACTGAAGCTTTCTTT
CDR3: CVSSYFPRGDTEAFF

size: NA
J: TRBJ1-5
V: TRBV12-3/TRBV12-4
D: NA
DNA: TGTGCCAGCAGTTTAGGGGGTAATCTGCCCCAGCATTTT
CDR3: CASSLGGNLPQHF

size: NA
J: TRBJ2-1
V: TRBV5-1
D: NA
DNA: TGCGCCAGCAACCCGGCTAGCGTAGGGGGTAATGAGCAGTTCTTC
CDR3: CASNPASVGGNEQFF

size: NA
J: TRBJ2-3
V: TRBV12-3/TRBV12-4
D: TRBD2
DNA: TGTGCCAGCACCCCTAGCGGAGGCACAGATACGCAGTATTTT
CDR3: CASTPSGGTDTQYF

size: NA
J: TRBJ2-5
V: TRBV5-1
D: NA
DNA: TGCGCCAGCAAACTAACGGAGACCCAGTACTTC
CDR3: CASKLTETQYF

size: medium-sized
J: TRBJ2-2
V: TRBV11-2
D: TRBD2
DNA: TGTGCCAGCAGCTCCATAGCGGGTTGGAACACCGGGGAGCTGTTTTTT
CDR3: CASSSIAGWNTGELFF

size: NA
J: TRBJ2-1
V: TRBV11-2
D: NA
DNA: TGTGCCAGCAGCTTAAATGGGGGGAAGCAGTTCTTC
CDR3: CASSLNGGKQFF

size: medium-sized
J: TRBJ2-1
V: TRBV29-1
D: NA
DNA: TGCAGCTTTGCCATGGCAGGCCCGGGGGAGCAGTTCTTC
CDR3: CSFAMAGPGEQFF

size: few
J: TRBJ2-3
V: TRBV5-4
D: TRBD2
DNA: TGTGCCAGCAGCTTTTATAGCGGGAGCGTCACAGATACGCAGTATTTT
CDR3: CASSFYSGSVTDTQYF

size: once
J: TRBJ2-7
V: TRBV11-1
D: NA
DNA: TGTGCCAGCAGCTTAGTGTGGGACGAGGGGCAGTACTTC
CDR3: CASSLVWDEGQYF

size: few
J: TRBJ2-1
V: TRBV28
D: NA
DNA: TGTGCCAGCAGTTTTTCGGGGCAGGGATTCTACAATGAGCAGTTCTTC
CDR3: CASSFSGQGFYNEQFF

size: NA
J: TRBJ2-6
V: TRBV5-5
D: NA
DNA: TGTGCCGGCAGGCCTACAGGGTACCCTGGGGCCAACGTCCTGACTTTC
CDR3: CAGRPTGYPGANVLTF

size: NA
J: TRBJ2-7
V: TRBV10-3
D: NA
DNA: TGTGCCATCAGTGAGGGTATGAGGGAGAATTTTTACGAGCAGTACTTC
CDR3: CAISEGMRENFYEQYF

size: NA
J: TRBJ2-7
V: TRBV5-4
D: NA
DNA: TGTGCCAGCAGCTTAACAAGCCAGCCGGTTTTGTACTTC
CDR3: CASSLTSQPVLYF

size: NA
J: TRBJ2-4
V: TRBV11-2
D: NA
DNA: TGTGCCAGCAGCTCCATAATAGCCAAAAACATTAAGTACTTC
CDR3: CASSSIIAKNIKYF

size: NA
J: TRBJ2-7
V: TRBV28
D: NA
DNA: TGTGCCATCGGTTCGGGCGGCGGGGTCTACGAGCAGTACTTC
CDR3: CAIGSGGGVYEQYF

size: NA
J: TRBJ2-7
V: TRBV5-4
D: NA
DNA: TGTGACAGCAGCTATACCGGGTTCTCTAGCTCCTACGAGCAGTACTTC
CDR3: CDSSYTGFSSSYEQYF

size: NA
J: TRBJ1-6
V: TRBV6-1
D: NA
DNA: TGTGCCAGCCGGCGGGGCGACACTCTTTATAATTCACCCCTCCACTTT
CDR3: CASRRGDTLYNSPLHF

size: NA
J: TRBJ2-1
V: TRBV5-1
D: NA
DNA: TGCGCCAGCAGCTTGGCCATCCTTTCCGTAGGTGAGCAGTTCTTC
CDR3: CASSLAILSVGEQFF

size: NA
J: TRBJ1-3
V: TRBV29-1
D: NA
DNA: TGCAGCGTTGTCACTAGAAACACCATATATTTT
CDR3: CSVVTRNTIYF

size: many
J: TRBJ2-1
V: TRBV11-3
D: TRBD2
DNA: TGTGCCAGCAGCACAAAGACTAGCGGGTCCTACAATGAGCAGTTCTTC
CDR3: CASSTKTSGSYNEQFF

size: NA
J: TRBJ1-2
V: TRBV6-1
D: TRBD1
DNA: TGTGCCAGCAGGGGGACAGCCCCAGGTGGCTACACCTTC
CDR3: CASRGTAPGGYTF

size: NA
J: TRBJ1-1
V: TRBV30
D: TRBD1
DNA: TGTGCCTGGAGTGTACTGACAGGGGGAAACACTGAAGCTTTCTTT
CDR3: CAWSVLTGGNTEAFF

size: NA
J: TRBJ1-5
V: TRBV6-1
D: NA
DNA: TGTGCCAGCAGTGAAGACCCGACAGGTGGGAATCAGCCCCAGCATTTT
CDR3: CASSEDPTGGNQPQHF

size: many
J: TRBJ2-1
V: TRBV11-3
D: TRBD1
DNA: TGTGCCAGCAGCCTCGGACAGGGGGGCTACAATGAGCAGTTCTTC
CDR3: CASSLGQGGYNEQFF

size: NA
J: TRBJ1-3
V: TRBV11-2
D: NA
DNA: TGTGCCAGCAGTTTGTCCTACGCTGGAGACACCATATATTTT
CDR3: CASSLSYAGDTIYF